This T cell receptor beta chain was retrieved from a study of Ad26.COV2.S vaccination and SARS-CoV-2 variants. Study information: Donor joined the COV1001 Ad26.COV2.S trial arm. Administration of Ad26.COV2.S was intramuscular, either once or twice 56 days apart.

In its sample, this clone was seen once. Treatment denoted: roughly 20 received Ad26.COV2.S at low or high dose, single or two shots; roughly five received placebo; per-sample allocation not given. The study sampled participants on day 63 after the first vaccine or placebo injection. Boston supplied an adult donor aged 18-55 years. TCRdb keeps only in-frame clones here, not all; method: immunoSEQ multiplex PCR. The sample includes some 340,000 clones, around four fifths of them seen just once. The V gene lost 7 bases and the J gene lost 4 bases, with 17 bases spanning the gap. From germline, CDR1 is MDHEN and CDR2 SYDVKM. CDR3 length: 14 residues.

The chain carries TRBV28 and TRBJ2-7; a weak D match, TRBD1 (8 bases). Source: peripheral blood, taken in a trial of Ad26.COV2.S vaccine versus placebo. The sequence was collected from a person between 18 and 59 years old who received the Ad26.COV2.S COVID-19 vaccine or a placebo. The chain's CDR3 is CASKLQGEGYEQYF. CDR3 sequence (DNA): TGTGCCAGCAAATTACAGGGGGAGGGGTACGAGCAGTACTTC.